This is a list of T cell receptor beta chains from one sample in a study of response to subunit inactivated influenza vaccine. A single record per CDR3 protein comes from TCRdb applying MiXCR to the RT-PCR reads. The table includes approximately 700,000 distinct CDR3 sequences, around 14% detected once. The sequencing here drew on PBMCs from blood, taken about 14 days before vaccination. These TCRs come from a man over 45 who received an inactivated influenza vaccine. Both conserved end residues are part of each CDR3. Each record gives: D gene, V gene, clone size, J gene, CDR3 DNA, CDR3 protein. The D gene is left open where the match is weak. Rows give clone size only sometimes, using once, few, many, or a class for an expanded clone.

D: .
V: TRBV4-1
size: .
J: TRBJ1-1
DNA: TGCGCCAGCAGCCCCCTGAGGGATGACCTCTTAGCTTTCTTT
CDR3: CASSPLRDDLLAFF

D: .
V: TRBV12-3/TRBV12-4
size: .
J: TRBJ2-2
DNA: TGTGCCAGCAGTTTAGCGAGGCGGACCGGGGAGCTGGTTTTT
CDR3: CASSLARRTGELVF

D: TRBD2
V: TRBV3-1
size: few
J: TRBJ2-3
DNA: TGTGCCAGCAGCCAGAAATCACTAGCGGGGGGGGTCACAGATACGCAGTATTTT
CDR3: CASSQKSLAGGVTDTQYF

D: TRBD2
V: TRBV7-8
size: few
J: TRBJ2-1
DNA: TGTGCCAGCAGCTTTCGCCCCCCGGGACTAGCCGGGGATGAGCAGTTCTTC
CDR3: CASSFRPPGLAGDEQFF

D: .
V: TRBV30
size: few
J: TRBJ2-7
DNA: TGTGCCTGGACAGGCACCTACGAGCAGTACTTC
CDR3: CAWTGTYEQYF

D: TRBD2
V: TRBV27
size: .
J: TRBJ2-3
DNA: TGTGCCAGCCAACTACGACTAGCGGAGATGGATACGCAGTATTTT
CDR3: CASQLRLAEMDTQYF

D: .
V: TRBV3-1
size: few
J: TRBJ2-3
DNA: TGTGCCAGCAGCCAAATACTGGCATCAGATACGCAGTATTTT
CDR3: CASSQILASDTQYF

D: TRBD1
V: TRBV20-1
size: .
J: TRBJ2-1
DNA: TGCAGTGCGGTTCACGGGACAGGGTACAATGAGCAGTTCTTC
CDR3: CSAVHGTGYNEQFF

D: .
V: TRBV4-2
size: few
J: TRBJ2-7
DNA: TGTGCCAGCAGCCAAGCAGACAGATACGAGCAGTACTTC
CDR3: CASSQADRYEQYF

D: .
V: TRBV9
size: .
J: TRBJ1-6
DNA: TGTGCCAGCAGCGTAGAAGGGCAGGAATATTCACCCCTCCACTTT
CDR3: CASSVEGQEYSPLHF

D: .
V: TRBV29-1
size: few
J: TRBJ2-1
DNA: TGCAGCACCAAGGAGGGGGCCTACTCTTCCTACAATGAGCAGTTCTTC
CDR3: CSTKEGAYSSYNEQFF

D: .
V: TRBV7-9
size: .
J: TRBJ2-7
DNA: TGTGCCAGCAGCCTACCCCGGGCAGCTTCGGGGTTGTACTTC
CDR3: CASSLPRAASGLYF

D: .
V: TRBV12-3/TRBV12-4
size: .
J: TRBJ1-5
DNA: TGTGCCAGCAGTGGACCTTATAGCAATCAGCCCCAGCATTTT
CDR3: CASSGPYSNQPQHF

D: .
V: TRBV20-1
size: .
J: TRBJ2-5
DNA: TGCAGTGCTAGAGGGACAGTTTCAGGAGAGACCCAGTACTTC
CDR3: CSARGTVSGETQYF

D: .
V: TRBV28
size: many
J: TRBJ2-7
DNA: TGTGCCAGCAGTGGGTCTCCGAAGAGATACGAGCAGTACTTC
CDR3: CASSGSPKRYEQYF

D: .
V: TRBV2
size: many
J: TRBJ1-5
DNA: TGTGCCAGCAGTCGAGGACGGAGCAATCAGCCCCAGCATTTT
CDR3: CASSRGRSNQPQHF

D: .
V: TRBV3-1
size: few
J: TRBJ2-3
DNA: TGTGCCAGCAGCGGCCTCGGTGGGGGGAGGAGCACAGATACGCAGTATTTT
CDR3: CASSGLGGGRSTDTQYF

D: TRBD1
V: TRBV5-5
size: many
J: TRBJ1-1
DNA: TGTGCCAGCAGCTTGGCCACGACAGGGGAAGCTTTCTTT
CDR3: CASSLATTGEAFF

D: TRBD2
V: TRBV29-1
size: .
J: TRBJ2-7
DNA: TGCAGCGGGGGCGGGAGATTGGAGGGAGAGCAGTACTTC
CDR3: CSGGGRLEGEQYF

D: .
V: TRBV18
size: .
J: TRBJ1-3
DNA: TGTGCCAGCTCACCACGATCGGACAAAATTGGAAACACCATATATTTT
CDR3: CASSPRSDKIGNTIYF

D: TRBD2
V: TRBV28
size: few
J: TRBJ2-1
DNA: TGTGCCAGCAGTTCCGGGACTAGCTGGGCCGGGGGGTCCTACAATGAGCAGTTCTTC
CDR3: CASSSGTSWAGGSYNEQFF

D: .
V: TRBV6-1
size: many
J: TRBJ2-3
DNA: TGTGCCAGCAGACCAGGACTTGTTTTGGCACACACAGATACGCAGTATTTT
CDR3: CASRPGLVLAHTDTQYF

D: .
V: TRBV20-1
size: few
J: TRBJ2-7
DNA: TGCAGTGCTTTACGACAGTACGAGCAGTACTTC
CDR3: CSALRQYEQYF

D: .
V: TRBV5-1
size: few
J: TRBJ1-1
DNA: TGCGCCAGCAGCTCAATCCGGGCTTCGAACACTGAAGCTTTCTTT
CDR3: CASSSIRASNTEAFF

D: TRBD1
V: TRBV7-2
size: few
J: TRBJ1-2
DNA: TGTGCCAGCAGCTTCAAGACAGGGCCGTGGGGCTACACCTTC
CDR3: CASSFKTGPWGYTF

D: TRBD2
V: TRBV5-6
size: .
J: TRBJ2-1
DNA: TGTGCCAGCAGCTTGATGGGGAGGGCCTACAATGAGCAGTTCTTC
CDR3: CASSLMGRAYNEQFF

D: TRBD1
V: TRBV14
size: .
J: TRBJ2-7
DNA: TGTGCCAGCAGCCAAGTAATAACAGGGGCCTACGAGCAGTACTTC
CDR3: CASSQVITGAYEQYF

D: .
V: TRBV7-2
size: few
J: TRBJ1-6
DNA: TGTGCCAGCAGCTTATTTGGGATCTCTAATTCACCCCTCCACTTT
CDR3: CASSLFGISNSPLHF

D: .
V: TRBV5-1
size: many
J: TRBJ1-5
DNA: TGCGCCAGCAGCTGGCTGGGGGGGGATCAGCCCCAGCATTTT
CDR3: CASSWLGGDQPQHF

D: .
V: TRBV10-3
size: many
J: TRBJ2-3
DNA: TGTGCCATCAGTGAGTCTACGGGAGATACGCAGTATTTT
CDR3: CAISESTGDTQYF

D: .
V: TRBV28
size: many
J: TRBJ2-7
DNA: TGTGCCAGCAGTGGGTATGGGACTTCCTACGAGCAGTACTTC
CDR3: CASSGYGTSYEQYF

D: .
V: TRBV5-1
size: few
J: TRBJ1-4
DNA: TGCGCCAGCAGCTTGGCCTACAGGGATTTTTTAGAAAAACTGTTTTTT
CDR3: CASSLAYRDFLEKLFF

D: TRBD1
V: TRBV7-2
size: few
J: TRBJ2-7
DNA: TGTGCCAGCAGCTTAGCTCGGGCAGGGGGTTTCTACGAGCAGTACTTC
CDR3: CASSLARAGGFYEQYF

D: TRBD1
V: TRBV19
size: few
J: TRBJ2-1
DNA: TGTGCCAGTAGACCGGAGGGACAGGGGTACGGCAATGAGCAGTTCTTC
CDR3: CASRPEGQGYGNEQFF

D: TRBD2
V: TRBV5-1
size: few
J: TRBJ2-5
DNA: TGCGCCAGCAGCTCAAGGACTAGCGGGAGATGGGAGACCCAGTACTTC
CDR3: CASSSRTSGRWETQYF

D: .
V: TRBV7-6
size: .
J: TRBJ2-5
DNA: TGTGCCAGCAGCTTAGCAGTGGAAGAGACCCAGTACTTC
CDR3: CASSLAVEETQYF

D: TRBD2
V: TRBV7-2
size: few
J: TRBJ2-3
DNA: TGTGCCAGCAGCTTAATGCCTAGCGGGAGCACAGATACGCAGTATTTT
CDR3: CASSLMPSGSTDTQYF